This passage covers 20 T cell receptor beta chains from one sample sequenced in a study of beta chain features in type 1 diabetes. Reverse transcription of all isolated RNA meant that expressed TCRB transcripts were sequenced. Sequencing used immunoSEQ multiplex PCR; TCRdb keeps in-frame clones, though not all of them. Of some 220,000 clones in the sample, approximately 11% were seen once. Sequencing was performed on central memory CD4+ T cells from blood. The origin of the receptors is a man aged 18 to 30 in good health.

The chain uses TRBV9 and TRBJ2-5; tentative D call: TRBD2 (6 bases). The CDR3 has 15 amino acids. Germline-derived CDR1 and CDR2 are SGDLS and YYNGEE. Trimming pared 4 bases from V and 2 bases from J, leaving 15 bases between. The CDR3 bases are TGTGCCAGCAGCTCCCGACTAGTGGGGCAAGAGACCCAGTACTTC. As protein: CASSSRLVGQETQYF. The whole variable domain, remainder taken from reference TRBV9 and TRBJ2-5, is DSGVTQTPKHLITATGQRVTLRCSPRSGDLSVYWYQQSLDQGLQFLIQYYNGEERAKGNILERFSAQQFPDLHSELNLSSLELGDSALYFCASSSRLVGQETQYFGPGTRLLVL.

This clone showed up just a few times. CDR3 protein: CSGTDNTEAFF. DNA for the CDR3: TGCAGCGGGACAGATAACACTGAAGCTTTCTTT. The chain employs TRBV29-1 and TRBJ1-1; perhaps TRBD1 as D (6 bases). The length of the CDR3 is 11 residues. Germline assignment: CDR1 SQVTM and CDR2 ANQGSEA. Trimming took 7 bases from V and 2 from J, leaving 8 bases between them. The complete variable domain, with remaining parts taken from reference TRBV29-1 and TRBJ1-1, reads SAVISQKPSRDICQRGTSLTIQCQVDSQVTMMFWYRQQPGQSLTLIATANQGSEATYESGFVIDKFPISRPNLTFSTLTVSNMSPEDSSIYLCSGTDNTEAFFGQGTRLTVV.

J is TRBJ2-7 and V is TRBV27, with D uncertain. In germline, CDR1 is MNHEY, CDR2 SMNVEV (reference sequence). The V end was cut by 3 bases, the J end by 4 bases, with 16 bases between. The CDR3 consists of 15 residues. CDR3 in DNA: TGTGCCAGCAGTTTGATTGGCGTAGGAAATTACGAGCAGTACTTC. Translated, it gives CASSLIGVGNYEQYF.

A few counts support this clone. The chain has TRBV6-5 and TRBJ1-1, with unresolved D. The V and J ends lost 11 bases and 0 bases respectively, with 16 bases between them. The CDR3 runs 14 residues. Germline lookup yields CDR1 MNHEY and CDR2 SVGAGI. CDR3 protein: CASKSGELNTEAFF. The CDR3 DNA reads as TGTGCCTCGAAGTCCGGGGAGTTGAACACTGAAGCTTTCTTT.

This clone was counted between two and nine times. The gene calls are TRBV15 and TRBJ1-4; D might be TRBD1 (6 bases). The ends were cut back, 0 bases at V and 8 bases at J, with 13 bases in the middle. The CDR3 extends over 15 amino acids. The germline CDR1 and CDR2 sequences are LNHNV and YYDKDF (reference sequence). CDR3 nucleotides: TGTGCCACCAGCAGAGATGGGGGGGCTCGGGAAAAACTGTTTTTT. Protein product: CATSRDGGAREKLFF.

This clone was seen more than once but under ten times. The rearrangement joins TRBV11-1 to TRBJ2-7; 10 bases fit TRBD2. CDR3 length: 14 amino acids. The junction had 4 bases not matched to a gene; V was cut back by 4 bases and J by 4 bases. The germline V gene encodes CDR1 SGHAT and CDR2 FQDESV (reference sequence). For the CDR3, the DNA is TGTGCCAGCAGCTCACTAGCGGGGACGTACGAGCAGTACTTC. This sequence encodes CASSSLAGTYEQYF.

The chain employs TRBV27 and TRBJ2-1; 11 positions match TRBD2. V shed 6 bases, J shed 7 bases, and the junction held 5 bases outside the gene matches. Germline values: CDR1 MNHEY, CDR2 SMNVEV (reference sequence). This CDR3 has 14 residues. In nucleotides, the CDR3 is TGTGCCAGCAGCTCACTAGCGGGAGTAAATGAGCAGTTCTTC. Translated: CASSSLAGVNEQFF.

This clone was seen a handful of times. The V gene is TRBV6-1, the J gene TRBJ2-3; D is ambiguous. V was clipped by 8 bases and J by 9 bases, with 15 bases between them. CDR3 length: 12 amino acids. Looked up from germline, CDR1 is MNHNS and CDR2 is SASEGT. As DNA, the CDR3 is TGTGCCAGCGCCAAGACTCTTTCCACGCAGTATTTT. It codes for CASAKTLSTQYF.

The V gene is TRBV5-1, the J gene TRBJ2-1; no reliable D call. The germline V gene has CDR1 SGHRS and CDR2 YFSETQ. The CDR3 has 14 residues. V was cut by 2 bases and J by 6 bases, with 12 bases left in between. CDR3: CASSFDEVGNEQFF. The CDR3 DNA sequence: TGCGCCAGCAGCTTCGACGAGGTAGGCAATGAGCAGTTCTTC. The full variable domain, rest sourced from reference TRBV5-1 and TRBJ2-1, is KAGVTQTPRYLIKTRGQQVTLSCSPISGHRSVSWYQQTPGQGLQFLFEYFSETQRNKGNFPGRFSGRQFSNSRSEMNVSTLELGDSALYLCASSFDEVGNEQFFGPGTRLTVL.

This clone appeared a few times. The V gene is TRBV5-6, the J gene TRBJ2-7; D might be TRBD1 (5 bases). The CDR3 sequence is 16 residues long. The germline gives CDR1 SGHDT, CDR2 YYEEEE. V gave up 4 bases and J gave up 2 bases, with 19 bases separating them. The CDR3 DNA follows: TGTGCCAGCAGCGGCGTAACCCGCGACAGACCCTACGAGCAGTACTTC. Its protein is CASSGVTRDRPYEQYF.

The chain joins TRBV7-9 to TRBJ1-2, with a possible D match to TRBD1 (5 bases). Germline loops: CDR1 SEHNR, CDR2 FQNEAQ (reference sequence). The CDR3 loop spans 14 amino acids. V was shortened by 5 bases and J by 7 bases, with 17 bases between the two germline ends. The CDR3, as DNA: TGTGCCAGCAGCCCCCGTCTTGGCGGGGGTGGCTACACCTTC. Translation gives CASSPRLGGGGYTF. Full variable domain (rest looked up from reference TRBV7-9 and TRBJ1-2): DTGVSQNPRHKITKRGQNVTFRCDPISEHNRLYWYRQTLGQGPEFLTYFQNEAQLEKSRLLSDRFSAERPKGSFSTLEIQRTEQGDSAMYLCASSPRLGGGGYTFGSGTRLTVV.

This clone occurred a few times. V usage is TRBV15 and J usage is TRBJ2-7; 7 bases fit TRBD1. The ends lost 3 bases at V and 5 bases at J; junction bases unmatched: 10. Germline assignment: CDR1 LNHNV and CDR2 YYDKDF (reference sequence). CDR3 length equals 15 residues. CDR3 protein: CATSSPFYRGHEQYF. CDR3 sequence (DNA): TGTGCCACCAGCAGTCCCTTCTACAGGGGCCACGAGCAGTACTTC.

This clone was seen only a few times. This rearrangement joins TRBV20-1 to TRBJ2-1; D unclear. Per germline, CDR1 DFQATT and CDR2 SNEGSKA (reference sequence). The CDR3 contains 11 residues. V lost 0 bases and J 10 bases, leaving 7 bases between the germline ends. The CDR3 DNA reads TGCAGTGCTAGAGACGGTCGGGAGCAGTTCTTC. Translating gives CSARDGREQFF.

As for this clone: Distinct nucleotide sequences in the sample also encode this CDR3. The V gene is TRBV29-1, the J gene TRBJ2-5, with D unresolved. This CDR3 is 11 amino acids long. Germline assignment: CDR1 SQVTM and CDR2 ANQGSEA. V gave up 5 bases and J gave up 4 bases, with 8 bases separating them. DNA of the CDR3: TGCAGCGTTTCCCTAGGAGAGACCCAGTACTTC. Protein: CSVSLGETQYF. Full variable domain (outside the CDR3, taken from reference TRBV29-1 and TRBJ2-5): SAVISQKPSRDICQRGTSLTIQCQVDSQVTMMFWYRQQPGQSLTLIATANQGSEATYESGFVIDKFPISRPNLTFSTLTVSNMSPEDSSIYLCSVSLGETQYFGPGTRLLVL.

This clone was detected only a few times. CDR3 DNA: TGTGCTAGTGGTTTGGGGACTAGCGGGAGCAATGAGCAGTTCTTC. As protein: CASGLGTSGSNEQFF. The chain uses TRBV12-5 and TRBJ2-1; 13 bases agree with TRBD2. Germline loops: CDR1 LGHNT, CDR2 FRNRAP. The V and J ends lost 1 base and 6 bases, in that order; junction bases with no gene match: 0. The CDR3 has 15 residues. Supplemented by reference TRBV12-5 and TRBJ2-1, the full variable domain reads DARVTQTPRHKVTEMGQEVTMRCQPILGHNTVFWYRQTMMQGLELLAYFRNRAPLDDSGMPKDRFSAEMPDATLATLKIQPSEPRDSAVYFCASGLGTSGSNEQFFGPGTRLTVL.

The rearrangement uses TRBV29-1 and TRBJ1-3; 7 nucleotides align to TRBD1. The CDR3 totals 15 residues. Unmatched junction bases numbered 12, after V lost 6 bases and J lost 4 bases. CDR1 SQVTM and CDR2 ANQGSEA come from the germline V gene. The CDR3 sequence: CSVRQGSLPGNTIYF. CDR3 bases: TGCAGCGTGAGACAGGGAAGTCTACCAGGAAACACCATATATTTT.

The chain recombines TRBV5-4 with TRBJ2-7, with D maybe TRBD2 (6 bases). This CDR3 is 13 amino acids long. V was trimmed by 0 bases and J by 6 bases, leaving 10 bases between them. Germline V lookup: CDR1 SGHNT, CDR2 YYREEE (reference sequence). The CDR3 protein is CASSLAGGREQYF. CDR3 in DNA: TGTGCCAGCAGCTTGGCCGGGGGTCGCGAGCAGTACTTC.

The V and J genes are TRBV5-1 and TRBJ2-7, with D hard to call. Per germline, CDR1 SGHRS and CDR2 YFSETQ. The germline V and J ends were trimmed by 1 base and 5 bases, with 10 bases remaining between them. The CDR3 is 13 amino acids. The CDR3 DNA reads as TGCGCCAGCAGCTTGATTCCAGCTGACGAGCAGTACTTC. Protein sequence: CASSLIPADEQYF.

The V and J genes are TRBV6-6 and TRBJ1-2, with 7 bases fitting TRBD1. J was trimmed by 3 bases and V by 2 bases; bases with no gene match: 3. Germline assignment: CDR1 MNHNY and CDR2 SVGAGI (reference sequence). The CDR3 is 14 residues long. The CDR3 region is CASSYGTADYGYTF. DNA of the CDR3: TGTGCCAGCAGTTACGGGACAGCCGACTATGGCTACACCTTC.

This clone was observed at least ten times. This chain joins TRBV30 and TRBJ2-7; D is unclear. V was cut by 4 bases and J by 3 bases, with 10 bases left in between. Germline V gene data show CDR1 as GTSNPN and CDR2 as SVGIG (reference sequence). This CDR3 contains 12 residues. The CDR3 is CAWMQGNYEQYF. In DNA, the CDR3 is TGTGCCTGGATGCAAGGGAACTACGAGCAGTACTTC.